This TCR beta chain is drawn from a study of T cell changes during pregnancy in multiple sclerosis. V shed 2 bases and J shed 4 bases, with 15 bases lying between them. Germline values: CDR1 KGHSY, CDR2 FQNENV. The CDR3 spans 16 residues. Method: immunoSEQ multiplex PCR; TCRdb's copy keeps in-frame clones and lacks some. The table includes 15,000 to 25,000 clones, roughly nine tenths detected once. In its sample, this clone was seen once. The chain couples TRBV16 to TRBJ1-5; D remains ambiguous. The receptor was isolated from a female donor in good health, enrolled as a control in a pregnancy study. The material sequenced was CD8+ T cells from peripheral blood mononuclear cells, taken in the second trimester of pregnancy. The chain's CDR3 is CASSQSVWGGNQPQHF. CDR3 in DNA: TGTGCCAGCAGCCAAAGTGTCTGGGGAGGAAATCAGCCCCAGCATTTT.